The present T cell receptor (beta chain) was sequenced within a study of regulatory T cells in long-lasting Graves disease. TCR beta libraries were built with iRepertoire HTBI primers and Arm-PCR of CDR3 regions. TCRdb ran MiXCR on the multiplex PCR reads and lists one entry per CDR3 protein. The sample shows 350,000 to 450,000 distinct CDR3 sequences, about 15% of them seen only once. This clonotype was seen many times. The time point denotes: newly diagnosed GD, antithyroid drugs for less than 3 months. After RNA was extracted from PBMCs, the TCR library was made from it. CDR3 length: 15 residues. V was pared by 0 bases and J by 4 bases, with 11 bases between. Germline V gene data show CDR1 as WNHNN and CDR2 as SYGVQD (reference sequence). The same sample was also used in a study of T cells in Graves' hyperthyroidism and ophthalmopathy. That work adds: Recently diagnosed hyperthyroidism of less than 2 months' duration affected patients aged 18 to 65.

J is TRBJ2-3 and V is TRBV10-1; D is possibly TRBD1 (5 bases). The sample in question was peripheral blood mononuclear cells (PBMCs), obtained at new diagnosis, from a patient treated with antithyroid drugs. The origin of this receptor is a woman in her 30s with Graves disease. The CDR3 nucleotides read TGCGCCAGCAGTGAGTCCGCACAGGTGGCAGATACGCAGTATTTT. Encoded protein: CASSESAQVADTQYF.